The 21 T cell receptor beta chains listed next were all sequenced from one sample in a study of technical replicates of blood from several donors. Clones were sequenced by immunoSEQ multiplex PCR, and TCRdb holds only the in-frame ones, with some missing. The table includes 70,000 to 85,000 clones, 95% to 98% detected once. The sequenced material came from T cells isolated from PBMCs. These receptors came from a human donor in good health.

This clone occurred once. The chain combines TRBV6-6 with TRBJ2-2; possible D gene TRBD1, 5 bases. CDR3 size: 14 residues. Germline CDR1 MNHNY, CDR2 SVGAGI (reference sequence). V was shortened by 10 bases and J by 2 bases, with 14 bases between the two germline ends. DNA for the CDR3: TGTGCCACAAAAGACAGATTTAACACCGGGGAGCTGTTTTTT. Its protein is CATKDRFNTGELFF.

The chain couples TRBV19 to TRBJ2-3, with 8 bases lining up with TRBD2. The CDR3 covers 14 residues. Germline CDR1 reads LNHDA; CDR2 reads SQIVND (reference sequence). V dropped 7 bases and J dropped 6; count of bases not matched to a gene: 9. This chain's CDR3 is CASTGTRLWDTQYF. The CDR3 DNA reads as TGTGCCAGTACGGGGACTAGGCTGTGGGATACGCAGTATTTT.

The chain recombines TRBV11-2 with TRBJ2-7, with 7 bases identical to TRBD2. Trimming removed 5 bases from V and 0 bases from J; junction bases left unmatched: 7. Germline V gives CDR1 SGHAT, CDR2 FQNNGV. The CDR3 extends over 15 amino acids. CDR3 protein: CASSQEAGPSYEQYF. The CDR3 DNA reads TGTGCCAGCAGCCAAGAAGCGGGACCCTCCTACGAGCAGTACTTC.

This rearrangement joins TRBV18 to TRBJ2-2; tentative D call: TRBD2 (6 bases). The germline gives CDR1 KGHSH, CDR2 LQKENI. The CDR3 totals 16 residues. V gave up 2 bases and J gave up 3 bases, with 13 bases separating them. The CDR3 sequence: CASSPVPGGDTGELFF. The CDR3 coding sequence is TGTGCCAGCTCACCAGTCCCCGGGGGAGACACCGGGGAGCTGTTTTTT.

This chain joins TRBV16 and TRBJ1-2; D not resolved. Germline V gene lookup returns CDR1 KGHSY and CDR2 FQNENV. V shed 2 bases and J shed 5 bases, with 9 bases lying between them. The CDR3 has 13 amino acids. The CDR3 DNA reads TGTGCCAGCAGCCAAGGACGGGAATATGGCTACACCTTC. Encoded protein: CASSQGREYGYTF.

J is TRBJ2-3 and V is TRBV10-2; TRBD1 matches 8 bases. Per the germline V gene, CDR1 is WSHSY and CDR2 is SAAADI. The CDR3 consists of 18 residues. V lost 3 bases, J lost 1 base, and 12 bases stayed unmatched. CDR3 sequence: CASSDFQSSRGRTDTQYF. Written as DNA, the CDR3 is TGCGCCAGCAGTGACTTCCAGTCATCCAGGGGGCGCACAGATACGCAGTATTTT.

This sequence joins TRBV7-9 and TRBJ1-4, with D possibly matching TRBD1 (5 bases). This CDR3 comprises 17 residues. Germline V CDR1 and CDR2: SEHNR, FQNEAQ (reference sequence). Trimming took 0 bases from V and 0 from J, leaving 11 bases between them. This chain's CDR3 is CASSLAHRGSTNEKLFF. The CDR3, as DNA: TGTGCCAGCAGCTTAGCCCATCGGGGGTCAACTAATGAAAAACTGTTTTTT.

The genes are TRBV4-1 and TRBJ2-5; D remains unclear. V lost 4 bases and J lost 5, with 11 bases in between. Germline V gives CDR1 MGHRA, CDR2 YSYEKL. This CDR3 comprises 13 residues. The CDR3 sequence is CASSPLYRETQYF. DNA of the CDR3: TGCGCCAGCAGCCCACTCTATCGGGAGACCCAGTACTTC.

The chain is built from TRBV6-5 and TRBJ2-7; TRBD2 matches 11 bases. The CDR3 extends over 14 amino acids. The germline gives CDR1 MNHEY, CDR2 SVGAGI. Trimming took 8 bases from V and 6 from J; bases not matched to a gene: 9. The CDR3 sequence: CASRLAGGHSEQYF. CDR3 nucleotide sequence: TGTGCCAGCCGGTTAGCGGGGGGGCATAGCGAGCAGTACTTC.

Here the CDR3 DNA reads TGTGCCAGCAGTTACACGGACAGGGGCTATGGCTACACCTTC. It yields the protein CASSYTDRGYGYTF. The chain carries TRBV6-5 and TRBJ1-2; 9 positions match TRBD1. The ends lost 2 bases at V and 4 bases at J; junction bases unmatched: 2. Germline CDR1 reads MNHEY; CDR2 reads SVGAGI. The CDR3 is made up of 14 amino acids.

This clone showed up just a few times. The rearrangement links TRBV29-1 to TRBJ2-7; 11 nucleotides match TRBD1. Germline loops: CDR1 SQVTM, CDR2 ANQGSEA. The CDR3 runs to 14 residues. V gave up 6 bases and J gave up 5 bases; unmatched junction bases: 9. CDR3 region: CSVRTGTGGNEQYF. The CDR3 DNA follows: TGCAGCGTCAGAACCGGGACAGGGGGGAACGAGCAGTACTTC.

The chain uses TRBV7-9 and TRBJ1-2, with unresolved D. CDR1 and CDR2 from the germline V gene are SEHNR and FQNEAQ (reference sequence). The CDR3 sequence is 14 residues long. V lost 0 bases to trimming and J lost 4 bases, with 9 bases between them. CDR3 region: CASSLAAERYGYTF. DNA for the CDR3: TGTGCCAGCAGCTTAGCGGCAGAGCGCTATGGCTACACCTTC.

The chain is built from TRBV5-1 and TRBJ2-7, with 9 nucleotides matching TRBD2. The CDR3 has 15 residues. With 1 base clipped from V and 2 bases from J, the junction kept 4 bases outside the gene matches. The germline V gene encodes CDR1 SGHRS and CDR2 YFSETQ. The CDR3 DNA reads as TGCGCCAGCAGCTTGAGTAGCGGGGGCCCCTACGAGCAGTACTTC. This encodes CASSLSSGGPYEQYF. The complete variable domain, with remaining parts taken from reference TRBV5-1 and TRBJ2-7, reads KAGVTQTPRYLIKTRGQQVTLSCSPISGHRSVSWYQQTPGQGLQFLFEYFSETQRNKGNFPGRFSGRQFSNSRSEMNVSTLELGDSALYLCASSLSSGGPYEQYFGPGTRLTVT.

The rearrangement uses TRBV2 and TRBJ2-7, with 8 bases fitting TRBD2. The CDR3 sequence is 18 residues long. Germline V lookup: CDR1 SNHLY, CDR2 FYNNEI. V gave up 7 bases and J gave up 2 bases; unmatched junction bases: 19. The CDR3 DNA reads as TGTGCCAGCACCCCCAGGCCCAGGGTCGTCGGGGGGGCCTACGAGCAGTACTTC. It codes for CASTPRPRVVGGAYEQYF. The full variable domain, completed using reference TRBV2 and TRBJ2-7, is EPEVTQTPSHQVTQMGQEVILRCVPISNHLYFYWYRQILGQKVEFLVSFYNNEISEKSEIFDDQFSVERPDGSNFTLKIRSTKLEDSAMYFCASTPRPRVVGGAYEQYFGPGTRLTVT.

V is TRBV7-9 and J is TRBJ2-7; 8 bases align to TRBD1. V trimming: 5 bases; J trimming: 2 bases; junction bases outside the gene matches: 11. The CDR3 consists of 16 residues. From germline, CDR1 is SEHNR and CDR2 FQNEAQ (reference sequence). The DNA for the CDR3 is TGTGCCAGCAGCCCAGCGTGGGGGGACAGGACCTACGAGCAGTACTTC. Protein: CASSPAWGDRTYEQYF.

The rearrangement uses TRBV5-4 and TRBJ2-5; TRBD1 matches 8 bases. Germline V lookup: CDR1 SGHNT, CDR2 YYREEE (reference sequence). This CDR3 comprises 16 residues. Trimming at V came to 0 bases and at J to 4 bases, leaving 8 bases not matched to a gene. The CDR3 sequence is CASSLEAAGGAETQYF. The CDR3 coding sequence is TGTGCCAGCAGCTTGGAGGCCGCAGGGGGCGCAGAGACCCAGTACTTC.

The chain employs TRBV19 and TRBJ1-6, with D possibly being TRBD1 (5 bases). The CDR3 contains 15 residues. Germline assignment: CDR1 LNHDA and CDR2 SQIVND (reference sequence). The germline V and J ends were trimmed by 5 bases and 3 bases, with 11 bases remaining between them. The CDR3 sequence is CASSPDRDYNSPLHF. DNA of the CDR3: TGTGCCAGTAGTCCAGACAGAGACTATAATTCACCCCTCCACTTT.

J is TRBJ1-6 and V is TRBV4-1; maybe TRBD1 (5 bases). The V end lost 2 bases, the J end lost 5 bases, and 10 bases lay between the germline ends. Germline V gene lookup returns CDR1 MGHRA and CDR2 YSYEKL. CDR3 length: 15 amino acids. Written as DNA, the CDR3 is TGCGCCAGCAGCCAAAGAGCAGGGAATAATTCACCCCTCCACTTT. Encoded protein: CASSQRAGNNSPLHF.

The V and J genes are TRBV28 and TRBJ2-5, with 13 bases lining up with TRBD2. The germline V gene encodes CDR1 MDHEN and CDR2 SYDVKM. The CDR3 spans 15 residues. Losses at the gene ends were 8 bases for V and 5 bases for J; bases not matched to a gene: 8. The chain's CDR3 is CASGGTSGIGETQYF. In DNA, the CDR3 is TGTGCCAGCGGAGGGACTAGCGGGATTGGGGAGACCCAGTACTTC. The full variable domain, with the rest looked up from reference TRBV28 and TRBJ2-5, is DVKVTQSSRYLVKRTGEKVFLECVQDMDHENMFWYRQDPGLGLRLIYFSYDVKMKEKGDIPEGYSVSREKKERFSLILESASTNQTSMYLCASGGTSGIGETQYFGPGTRLLVL.

This rearrangement joins TRBV15 to TRBJ2-5, with TRBD1 matching over 8 bases. Germline V gene sequence: CDR1 LNHNV, CDR2 YYDKDF (reference sequence). Trimming cost V 1 base and J 4 bases; bases outside gene matches: 17. CDR3 length: 19 residues. CDR3 nucleotides: TGTGCCACCAGCAGAGTGTCAGGGGGCGAAGAGAGTGGAGGAGAGACCCAGTACTTC. Protein sequence: CATSRVSGGEESGGETQYF. Together with reference TRBV15 and TRBJ2-5, the CDR3 gives the full variable domain: DAMVIQNPRYQVTQFGKPVTLSCSQTLNHNVMYWYQQKSSQAPKLLFHYYDKDFNNEADTPDNFQSRRPNTSFCFLDIRSPGLGDTAMYLCATSRVSGGEESGGETQYFGPGTRLLVL.

The chain carries TRBV29-1 and TRBJ2-1, with 9 bases identical to TRBD1. Germline V gene lookup returns CDR1 SQVTM and CDR2 ANQGSEA. CDR3 length: 13 residues. Trimming removed 7 bases from V and 4 bases from J; junction bases left unmatched: 5. Here the CDR3 reads CSGAGTGYNEQFF. The CDR3, as DNA: TGCAGCGGTGCGGGGACAGGGTACAATGAGCAGTTCTTC.